This T cell receptor (beta chain) appears in the sequencing data of a study of post-analysis software for immune sequencing data. At the level of the study: The study covered relapsing-remitting, secondary progressive and progressive-relapsing courses of multiple sclerosis. The study's findings and limits: Controls had significantly higher normalized Chao1 diversity than multiple sclerosis patients. Compared with controls, patients had more of five or six TRBV segments, including TRBV5-6, TRBV5-1 and TRBV20-1. By F measure, samples from a shared preparation batch strongly co-clustered.

Prepared libraries of TCR beta cDNA carried unique molecular identifiers. When about 0.9 to 11 million T cells were used, they gave hundreds of thousands of cDNA molecules. TCRdb re-derived calls from the PCR reads in MiXCR, one entry per CDR3 protein. The table has about 770,000 distinct CDR3 sequences, more than 45% seen once. A note on this clonotype: Its antigen is unknown.

The CDR3 length is 15 residues. Germline CDR1 SGHTA, CDR2 FQGTGA. V lost 5 bases, J lost 5 bases, and 16 bases lay in between. The sequencing input was blood. The J gene is TRBJ2-1, the V gene TRBV7-3, with D tentatively TRBD1 or TRBD2 (5 bases each). This TCR derives from a girl aged 10-17 years with multiple sclerosis. The CDR3 reads CASSPLGERNNEQFF. Written as DNA, the CDR3 is TGTGCCAGCAGCCCCTTGGGGGAGAGGAACAATGAGCAGTTCTTC.